This T cell receptor (beta chain) was documented in a study of blood T cell repertoires in COVID-19. Background on the study: Samples of COVID-19 (acute and convalescent) were obtained from the United States, Italy and Spain.

Assay used: immunoSEQ multiplex PCR; TCRdb lists only in-frame clones, some missing. This sample has over 60,000 clones, with more than 75% found just once. This CDR3 has 15 residues. CDR1 and CDR2 from the germline V gene are SGHAT and FQNNGV. V trimming: 4 bases; J trimming: 0 bases; junction bases outside the gene matches: 3. Material: peripheral blood. The J gene is TRBJ2-1, the V gene TRBV11-2; 7 positions agree with TRBD1. This sequence was found in a man in his 70s with active or convalescent COVID-19. The CDR3 region is CASSSGTASYNEQFF. Here the CDR3 DNA reads TGTGCCAGCAGCTCCGGGACAGCCTCCTACAATGAGCAGTTCTTC. Full variable domain (outside the CDR3, taken from reference TRBV11-2 and TRBJ2-1): EAGVAQSPRYKIIEKRQSVAFWCNPISGHATLYWYQQILGQGPKLLIQFQNNGVVDDSQLPKDRFSAERLKGVDSTLKIQPAKLEDSAVYLCASSSGTASYNEQFFGPGTRLTVL.